This T cell receptor beta chain comes out of a study of T cell responses to AZD1222 COVID-19 vaccine. Study-wide findings and caveats: Close to half of all spike-specific TCRs reportedly target regions of the variants that are unmutated. Clonal diversity was possibly underestimated; the donors were predominantly white British and more often female.

In regard to this clone: What it binds is unknown.

The ends were cut back, 11 bases at V and 5 bases at J, with 17 bases in the middle. This CDR3 has 13 amino acids. The V gene's germline CDR1 is LNHNV and CDR2 YYDKDF (reference sequence). The table came from immunoSEQ multiplex PCR; TCRdb's copy has only in-frame clones and leaves some out. The sample lists 130,000 to 150,000 clones; around 90% were seen once. The TCR was taken from an adult in good health. Sequenced material: peripheral blood, taken on day 0 of AZD1222 vaccination. The chain recombines TRBV15 with TRBJ2-3; D unclear. The DNA for the CDR3 is TGTGCCGTCTGCGAAGTCACCGGAGATACGCAGTATTTT. This encodes CAVCEVTGDTQYF.